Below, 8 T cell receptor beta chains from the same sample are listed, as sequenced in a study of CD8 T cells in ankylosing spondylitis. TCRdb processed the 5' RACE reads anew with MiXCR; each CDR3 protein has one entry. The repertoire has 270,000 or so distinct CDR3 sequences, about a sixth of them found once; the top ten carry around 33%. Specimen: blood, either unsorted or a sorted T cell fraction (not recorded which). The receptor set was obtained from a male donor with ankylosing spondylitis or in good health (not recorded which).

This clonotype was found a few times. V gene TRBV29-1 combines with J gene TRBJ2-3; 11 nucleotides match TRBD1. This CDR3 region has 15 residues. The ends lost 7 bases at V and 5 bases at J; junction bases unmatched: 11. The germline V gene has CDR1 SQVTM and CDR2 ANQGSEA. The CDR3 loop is CSGNVWDRGGDTQYF. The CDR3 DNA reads TGCAGCGGTAACGTTTGGGACAGGGGGGGAGATACGCAGTATTTT.

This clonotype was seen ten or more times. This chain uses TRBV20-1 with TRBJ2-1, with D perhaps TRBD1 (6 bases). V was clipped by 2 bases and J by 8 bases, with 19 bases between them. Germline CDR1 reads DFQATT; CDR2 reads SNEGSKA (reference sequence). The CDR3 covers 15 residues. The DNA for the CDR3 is TGCAGTGCTAGAATCGTCGGCAGGGGTAACGATGAGCAGTTCTTC. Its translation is CSARIVGRGNDEQFF.

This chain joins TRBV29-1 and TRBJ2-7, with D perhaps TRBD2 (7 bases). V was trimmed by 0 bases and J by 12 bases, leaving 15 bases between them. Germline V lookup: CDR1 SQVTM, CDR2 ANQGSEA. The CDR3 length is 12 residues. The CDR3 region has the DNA TGCAGCGTTGAAGATAATCGGGGGGCTTTGTACTTC. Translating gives CSVEDNRGALYF.

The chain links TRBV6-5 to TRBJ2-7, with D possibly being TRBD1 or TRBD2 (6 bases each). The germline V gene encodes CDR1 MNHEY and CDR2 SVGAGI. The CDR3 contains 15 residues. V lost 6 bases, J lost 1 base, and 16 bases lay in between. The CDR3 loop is CASRSRRGLSYEQYF. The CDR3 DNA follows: TGTGCCAGCAGGTCTCGGAGGGGGTTATCCTACGAGCAGTACTTC.

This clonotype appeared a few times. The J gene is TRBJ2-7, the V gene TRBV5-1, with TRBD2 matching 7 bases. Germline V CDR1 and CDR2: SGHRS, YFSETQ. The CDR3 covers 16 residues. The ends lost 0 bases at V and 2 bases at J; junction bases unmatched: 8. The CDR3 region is CASSLALGGGTYEQYF. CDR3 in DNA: TGCGCCAGCAGCTTGGCCTTAGGCGGGGGAACCTACGAGCAGTACTTC.

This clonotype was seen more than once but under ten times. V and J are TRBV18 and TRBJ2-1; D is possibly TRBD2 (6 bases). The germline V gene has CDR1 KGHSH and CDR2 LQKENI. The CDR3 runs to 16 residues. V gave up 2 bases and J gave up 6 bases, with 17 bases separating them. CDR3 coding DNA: TGTGCCAGCTCACCATTAGCGGAAGACCCCTCCAATGAGCAGTTCTTC. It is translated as CASSPLAEDPSNEQFF.

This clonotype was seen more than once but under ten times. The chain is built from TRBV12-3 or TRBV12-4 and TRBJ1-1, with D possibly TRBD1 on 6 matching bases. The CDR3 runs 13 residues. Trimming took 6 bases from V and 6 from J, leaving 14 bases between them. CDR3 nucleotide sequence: TGTGCCAGCAGAAGGGACACGACCCCTGAAGCTTTCTTT. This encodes CASRRDTTPEAFF.

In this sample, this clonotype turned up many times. This CDR3 reads CASSITGYNEQFF. The CDR3 bases are TGTGCCAGTAGTATAACGGGCTACAATGAGCAGTTCTTC. V and J are TRBV19 and TRBJ2-1; D is undetermined. V was clipped by 2 bases and J by 3 bases, with 5 bases between them. Germline V gene lookup returns CDR1 LNHDA and CDR2 SQIVND (reference sequence). The CDR3 runs 13 residues.